What follows are 14 T cell receptor beta chains derived from one specimen sequenced in a study of T cell responses to AZD1222 COVID-19 vaccine (dated by TCRdb to the early 2020s). Library preparation employed the immunoSEQ multiplex PCR assay. The clones in this table, taken by TCRdb from immuneACCESS, are in-frame only. Not every clone is retained; where verified, under half of the shortfall comes from an unresolved V gene, and the cause of the rest is unknown. This sample comprises about 140,000 clones, around 91% of them detected only once. The ten largest make up roughly 6.2% of the sample. The time point label corresponds to: about 28 days (+/-7) after the second vaccine dose. Sequenced material: peripheral blood, taken 28 days after the second AZD1222 dose. These TCRs come from an adult who received the AZD1222 COVID-19 vaccine.

The chain joins TRBV30 to TRBJ2-1, with a possible D match to TRBD1 (5 bases). Germline-derived CDR1 and CDR2 are GTSNPN and SVGIG (reference sequence). V dropped 0 bases and J dropped 7 bases, with 16 bases sitting between them. This CDR3 is 15 amino acids long. The CDR3 here is CAWSVPGALANEQFF. The DNA for the CDR3 is TGTGCCTGGAGTGTACCTGGGGCATTGGCAAATGAGCAGTTCTTC.

The CDR3 DNA is TGTGCCTGGACCACAGGTGGAAACACCATATATTTT. Residues: CAWTTGGNTIYF. This chain joins TRBV30 and TRBJ1-3; tentatively, D is TRBD1 (5 bases). This CDR3 spans 12 amino acids. Looked up from germline, CDR1 is GTSNPN and CDR2 is SVGIG (reference sequence). Trimming left V 4 bases short and J 3 bases short, with 7 bases between.

This chain links TRBV28 with TRBJ2-7; 8 bases are shared with TRBD2. J was trimmed by 0 bases and V by 5 bases; bases with no gene match: 6. The CDR3 loop spans 15 amino acids. The germline V gene has CDR1 MDHEN and CDR2 SYDVKM. CDR3 coding DNA: TGTGCCAGCAGTGGAGCGGGGGCCGACTCCTACGAGCAGTACTTC. Its translation is CASSGAGADSYEQYF.

The CDR3 DNA is TGTGCCATCAGTAGGGATGCAACTAATGAAAAACTGTTTTTT. Amino acids: CAISRDATNEKLFF. The chain joins TRBV10-3 to TRBJ1-4; D is unresolved. The CDR3 is 14 residues long. The germline V gene encodes CDR1 ENHRY and CDR2 SYGVKD. V was clipped by 5 bases and J by 0 bases, with 7 bases between them.

CDR3 protein: CASSRDSHTDTQYF. The CDR3 bases are TGTGCCAGCAGCCGGGACAGCCACACAGATACGCAGTATTTT. This chain uses TRBV7-2 with TRBJ2-3; 7 bases are shared with TRBD1. The CDR3 has 14 amino acids. V lost 5 bases and J lost 2; bases outside the gene matches: 4. Germline loops: CDR1 SGHTA, CDR2 FQGNSA.

The CDR3 DNA reads TGTGCCACCAGCAGATACACGGAAGGCACAGATACGCAGTATTTT. Residues: CATSRYTEGTDTQYF. The chain carries TRBV15 and TRBJ2-3; no reliable D call. Germline V gene sequence: CDR1 LNHNV, CDR2 YYDKDF (reference sequence). With 2 bases removed from V and 1 base from J, the gap between germline ends came to 10 bases. This CDR3 is built from 15 residues.

This clone was detected once. The V call is TRBV2, the J call TRBJ1-4; D is possibly TRBD1 (5 bases). CDR3 length: 14 amino acids. The germline V and J ends were trimmed by 2 bases and 3 bases, with 7 bases remaining between them. In germline, CDR1 is SNHLY, CDR2 FYNNEI. CDR3 DNA sequence: TGTGCCAGCAGTGAACAGGGCCCTAATGAAAAACTGTTTTTT. This encodes CASSEQGPNEKLFF.

The genes are TRBV6-5 and TRBJ1-5; D is perhaps TRBD1 (6 bases). Trimming cost V 4 bases and J 7 bases, with 11 bases left between them. The CDR3 has 13 amino acids. CDR1 is MNHEY and CDR2 is SVGAGI in the germline V gene. The CDR3 loop is CASSSQGRQPQHF. Written as DNA, the CDR3 is TGTGCCAGCAGTTCACAGGGCAGGCAGCCCCAGCATTTT.

This clone was picked up one time. V usage is TRBV19 and J usage is TRBJ1-3; D call uncertain. Germline CDR1 and CDR2: LNHDA and SQIVND (reference sequence). This CDR3 comprises 15 residues. V lost 3 bases, J lost 2 bases, and 11 bases lay in between. CDR3 in DNA: TGTGCCAGTAGTATCTCGAGGCGCGCTGGAAACACCATATATTTT. Residues: CASSISRRAGNTIYF.

The chain joins TRBV3-1 (or the pseudogene TRBV3-2) to TRBJ1-1, with D tentatively TRBD1 (5 bases). V was clipped by 3 bases and J by 1 base, with 6 bases between them. The CDR3 runs 13 residues. Germline-derived CDR1 and CDR2 are LGHDT and YNNKEL (reference sequence). The CDR3 protein is CASSQGENTEAFF. For the CDR3, the DNA is TGTGCCAGCAGCCAGGGGGAGAACACTGAAGCTTTCTTT.

The V gene is TRBV28, the J gene TRBJ1-6; a possible D gene is TRBD1 (6 bases). The V and J ends lost 5 bases and 10 bases respectively, with 21 bases between them. This CDR3 spans 16 amino acids. Germline CDR1 MDHEN, CDR2 SYDVKM. CDR3 DNA: TGTGCCAGCAGTCTAGAGGGGGGGGCCGTGCGCTCACCCCTCCACTTT. It codes for CASSLEGGAVRSPLHF.

The V gene is TRBV2, the J gene TRBJ1-3; the D gene is possibly TRBD1 (5 bases). V lost 6 bases and J 4 bases, leaving 19 bases between the germline ends. The CDR3 length is 16 residues. Germline lookup yields CDR1 SNHLY and CDR2 FYNNEI. The CDR3 coding sequence is TGTGCCAGCAGCCTCTCGCCCCCAGGGTCGGGAAACACCATATATTTT. This sequence encodes CASSLSPPGSGNTIYF. The whole variable domain, filled in from reference TRBV2 and TRBJ1-3, reads EPEVTQTPSHQVTQMGQEVILRCVPISNHLYFYWYRQILGQKVEFLVSFYNNEISEKSEIFDDQFSVERPDGSNFTLKIRSTKLEDSAMYFCASSLSPPGSGNTIYFGEGSWLTVV.

This chain connects TRBV19 to TRBJ2-3, with 7 bases aligning to TRBD2. V trimming: 5 bases; J trimming: 6 bases; junction bases outside the gene matches: 14. The CDR3 has 16 amino acids. Germline CDR1 is LNHDA and CDR2 is SQIVND (reference sequence). The CDR3 sequence: CASSAWGGSARDTQYF. In DNA form, the CDR3 reads TGTGCCAGTAGTGCCTGGGGGGGTTCCGCCAGGGATACGCAGTATTTT.

The rearrangement links TRBV6-5 to TRBJ1-6; D may be TRBD1 (5 bases). Germline V gene data show CDR1 as MNHEY and CDR2 as SVGAGI. The length of the CDR3 is 12 residues. The V end lost 7 bases, the J end lost 7 bases, and 8 bases lay between the germline ends. CDR3 amino acids: CASTEGNSPLHF. The CDR3 nucleotides read TGTGCCAGCACAGAGGGGAATTCACCCCTCCACTTT.